This TCR beta chain was captured in a study of regulatory T cells in long-lasting Graves disease. Study-wide context: Persistence in Graves' disease denoted antithyroid drug use beyond 5 years alongside positive TSH receptor antibodies. General study points: Persistent patients shared some 2,500 public clonotypes among themselves. Newly diagnosed patients shared fewer, at some 900. Thyroid tissue went unexamined; only peripheral blood was analyzed. When disease was persistent, TRBV28, TRBJ1-2 and TRBJ2-5 were the favored segments.

Time point reported: persistent/refractory GD, antithyroid drugs over 5 years with positive TRAb. Isolated PBMC RNA provided the starting material for the TCR library. Germline CDR1 reads LGHDT; CDR2 reads YNNKEL (reference sequence). This CDR3 contains 17 residues. V dropped 4 bases and J dropped 0 bases, with 15 bases sitting between them. Sequencing libraries for TCR beta were prepared with iRepertoire HTBI primers and Arm-PCR of CDR3 regions. Using its own MiXCR run on the multiplex PCR reads, TCRdb lists one record per CDR3 protein. The sample holds 700,000 or so distinct CDR3 sequences, about 32% seen once. Note on this clonotype: Antigen: not known.

The V call is TRBV3-1, the J call TRBJ2-2, with D hard to call. Sample: peripheral blood mononuclear cells (PBMCs), taken when the disease was refractory, from a patient treated with antithyroid drugs. This receptor was identified in a female donor with Graves disease. CDR3 sequence (DNA): TGTGCCAGCAGCCGGAGACAAAGTCGAGCGAACACCGGGGAGCTGTTTTTT. Translation gives CASSRRQSRANTGELFF.